What follows are 18 T cell receptor beta chains derived from one specimen sequenced in a study of blood T cell repertoires in COVID-19. Sequencing used immunoSEQ multiplex PCR; TCRdb keeps in-frame clones, though not all of them. Altogether some 200,000 clones are present, about 85% being singletons, with the ten largest covering around 12%. Sequenced sample: peripheral blood. All receptors derive from a woman aged 18 to 35 who had recovered from COVID-19.

This clone occurred a few times. J is TRBJ1-1 and V is TRBV7-2; unclear D gene. The CDR3 runs to 13 residues. CDR1 SGHTA and CDR2 FQGNSA come from the germline V gene. V was shortened by 5 bases and J by 6 bases, with 13 bases between the two germline ends. The CDR3 DNA follows: TGTGCCAGCAGCCTAGTCATACGGGCTGAAGCTTTCTTT. Translating it yields CASSLVIRAEAFF.

This chain connects TRBV27 to TRBJ1-1; 7 nucleotides agree with TRBD1. Germline CDR1 MNHEY, CDR2 SMNVEV (reference sequence). Trimming removed 3 bases from V and 5 bases from J; junction bases left unmatched: 6. The CDR3 is 14 residues long. The CDR3 nucleotides read TGTGCCAGCAGTTTGGCAGGGGGTTATACTGAAGCTTTCTTT. Protein product: CASSLAGGYTEAFF.

The V and J genes are TRBV13 and TRBJ1-3, with a tentative D call TRBD1 (5 bases). Germline assignment: CDR1 PRHDT and CDR2 FYEKMQ (reference sequence). The CDR3 has 16 amino acids. V was pared by 5 bases and J by 0 bases, with 14 bases between. In nucleotides, the CDR3 is TGTGCCAGCAGCCTGGGGCACTCGAGCTCTGGAAACACCATATATTTT. Its translation: CASSLGHSSSGNTIYF. The full variable domain, in which reference TRBV13 and TRBJ1-3 provide the parts outside the CDR3, is AAGVIQSPRHLIKEKRETATLKCYPIPRHDTVYWYQQGPGQDPQFLISFYEKMQSDKGSIPDRFSAQQFSDYHSELNMSSLELGDSALYFCASSLGHSSSGNTIYFGEGSWLTVV.

The genes are TRBV11-2 and TRBJ2-7, with TRBD1 matching 9 bases. Per the germline V gene, CDR1 is SGHAT and CDR2 is FQNNGV. Trimming removed 0 bases from V and 5 bases from J; junction bases left unmatched: 5. This CDR3 is built from 15 residues. CDR3 nucleotide sequence: TGTGCCAGCAGCTTAGAGGGGACAGGGTTCGACGAGCAGTACTTC. Protein: CASSLEGTGFDEQYF.

The CDR3, as DNA: TGTGCCAGCAGCTTTAACAGGGACCCCCGACATGGCTACACCTTC. Protein: CASSFNRDPRHGYTF. The chain is built from TRBV7-9 and TRBJ1-2; D might be TRBD1 (6 bases). V shed 3 bases and J shed 6 bases, with 17 bases lying between them. CDR3 length: 15 amino acids. Germline CDR1 reads SEHNR; CDR2 reads FQNEAQ (reference sequence). Together with reference TRBV7-9 and TRBJ1-2, the CDR3 gives the full variable domain: DTGVSQNPRHKITKRGQNVTFRCDPISEHNRLYWYRQTLGQGPEFLTYFQNEAQLEKSRLLSDRFSAERPKGSFSTLEIQRTEQGDSAMYLCASSFNRDPRHGYTFGSGTRLTVV.

This sequence joins TRBV2 and TRBJ2-7; D gene ambiguous. V shed 10 bases and J shed 0 bases, with 19 bases lying between them. CDR1 is SNHLY, CDR2 FYNNEI, per germline. The CDR3 covers 15 residues. CDR3 amino acids: CATNPSRWSSYEQYF. In DNA form, the CDR3 reads TGTGCCACCAACCCCTCAAGGTGGAGCTCCTACGAGCAGTACTTC.

The chain employs TRBV7-9 and TRBJ2-3, with D unclear. Deletions cut 8 bases from V and 2 bases from J, with 5 bases between. The CDR3 length is 11 residues. CDR1 is SEHNR and CDR2 is FQNEAQ in the germline V gene (reference sequence). DNA of the CDR3: TGTGCCAGCCTAAACACAGATACGCAGTATTTT. It encodes CASLNTDTQYF.

The CDR3 reads CATSRDRFYEQYF. The DNA for the CDR3 is TGTGCCACCTCGCGGGACAGATTCTACGAGCAGTACTTC. The V gene is TRBV24-1, the J gene TRBJ2-7; perhaps TRBD1 as D (7 bases). The CDR3 has 13 amino acids. The ends were cut back, 9 bases at V and 3 bases at J, with 14 bases in the middle. Per germline, CDR1 KGHDR and CDR2 SFDVKD.

The chain employs TRBV11-3 and TRBJ2-1, with 8 bases identical to TRBD2. With 0 bases clipped from V and 10 bases from J, the junction kept 11 bases outside the gene matches. Germline V lookup: CDR1 SGHNT, CDR2 YENEEA. The CDR3 is 16 residues long. CDR3 sequence (DNA): TGTGCCAGCAGCTTAGAGAGAGGGCCTAGCGGGCAAGAGCAGTTCTTC. This sequence encodes CASSLERGPSGQEQFF.

This rearrangement joins TRBV30 to TRBJ1-1, with TRBD1 as a possible D gene (5 bases). This CDR3 has 16 amino acids. V gave up 5 bases and J gave up 2 bases, with 21 bases separating them. Germline CDR1 and CDR2: GTSNPN and SVGIG (reference sequence). The chain's CDR3 is CAWEGWGSQGNTEAFF. The CDR3 coding sequence is TGTGCCTGGGAGGGCTGGGGCAGTCAAGGCAACACTGAAGCTTTCTTT.

This chain's CDR3 is CSARGMNTEAFF. The CDR3 DNA reads TGCAGCGCCAGGGGTATGAACACTGAAGCTTTCTTT. V gene TRBV29-1 combines with J gene TRBJ1-1; maybe TRBD1 (6 bases). Trimming removed 7 bases from V and 0 bases from J, with 9 bases in between. The CDR3 sequence is 12 residues long. CDR1 is SQVTM, CDR2 ANQGSEA, per germline.

The chain has TRBV19 and TRBJ1-2, with no clear D. Germline-derived CDR1 and CDR2 are LNHDA and SQIVND (reference sequence). V lost 11 bases, J lost 4 bases, and 11 bases lay in between. The CDR3 contains 11 residues. CDR3 DNA sequence: TGTGCCGGCTCCGGACTCTATGGCTACACCTTC. This translates into CAGSGLYGYTF. Full variable domain (remainder filled in from reference TRBV19 and TRBJ1-2): DGGITQSPKYLFRKEGQNVTLSCEQNLNHDAMYWYRQDPGQGLRLIYYSQIVNDFQKGDIAEGYSVSREKKESFPLTVTSAQKNPTAFYLCAGSGLYGYTFGSGTRLTVV.

The J gene is TRBJ2-1, the V gene TRBV4-2; 8 positions agree with TRBD2. Per the germline V gene, CDR1 is LGHNA and CDR2 is YNFKEQ. This CDR3 region has 16 residues. J was trimmed by 6 bases and V by 2 bases; bases with no gene match: 9. The CDR3 is CASSQPDLAGINEQFF. CDR3 DNA sequence: TGTGCCAGCAGCCAACCAGACTTAGCGGGAATCAATGAGCAGTTCTTC.

The chain employs TRBV27 and TRBJ1-2, with TRBD1 identical over 8 bases. The germline V gene has CDR1 MNHEY and CDR2 SMNVEV (reference sequence). V dropped 5 bases and J dropped 2; count of bases not matched to a gene: 13. CDR3 size: 17 residues. CDR3 in DNA: TGTGCCAGCAGTCTAACGTTACAGGGGGGACGAAACTATGGCTACACCTTC. Protein sequence: CASSLTLQGGRNYGYTF.

The V and J genes are TRBV27 and TRBJ2-1; D remains ambiguous. The germline V gene has CDR1 MNHEY and CDR2 SMNVEV (reference sequence). Trimming removed 4 bases at V and 6 bases at J, with 7 bases between. The CDR3 totals 12 residues. The CDR3 sequence: CASSYAGNEQFF. The CDR3 DNA sequence: TGTGCCAGCAGTTACGCAGGCAATGAGCAGTTCTTC.

The gene calls are TRBV6-2 or TRBV6-3 and TRBJ2-3, with 9 bases matching TRBD2. This CDR3 is 15 amino acids long. J gave up 4 bases and V 5 bases, and 7 bases lay outside the gene matches. Germline CDR1 is MNHEY and CDR2 is SVGEGT. CDR3 bases: TGTGCCAGCAGTCCCCTAGCGGGATTTTCAGATACGCAGTATTTT. Its protein is CASSPLAGFSDTQYF.

This clone occurred once. The rearrangement uses TRBV7-9 and TRBJ2-7, with D possibly matching TRBD2 (6 bases). The CDR3 has 15 amino acids. Trimming left V 5 bases short and J 0 bases short, with 14 bases between. CDR1 and CDR2 from the germline V gene are SEHNR and FQNEAQ (reference sequence). In DNA form, the CDR3 reads TGTGCCAGCAGCGCACCTAGCGCTAACTCCTACGAGCAGTACTTC. Translated, it gives CASSAPSANSYEQYF. The variable domain in full, completed from reference TRBV7-9 and TRBJ2-7, reads DTGVSQNPRHKITKRGQNVTFRCDPISEHNRLYWYRQTLGQGPEFLTYFQNEAQLEKSRLLSDRFSAERPKGSFSTLEIQRTEQGDSAMYLCASSAPSANSYEQYFGPGTRLTVT.

The CDR3 here is CATSGLQSPTNEKLFF. For the CDR3, the DNA is TGTGCCACCAGCGGCCTCCAAAGTCCAACTAATGAAAAACTGTTTTTT. This chain links TRBV15 with TRBJ1-4, with unresolved D. The CDR3 runs 16 residues. The ends were cut back, 5 bases at V and 0 bases at J, with 13 bases in the middle. In germline, CDR1 is LNHNV, CDR2 YYDKDF (reference sequence).